These T cell receptor beta chains were read from a single sample in a study of neurological immune-mediated disorders. Via MiXCR, TCRdb re-called the 5' RACE reads, giving one row per CDR3 protein. Of approximately 82,000 distinct CDR3 sequences in the sample, under 15% were seen once. The specimen was PBMCs. The receptors shown here come from a female donor with HTLV-1-associated myelopathy (HAM/TSP). Both conserved end residues are part of each CDR3. D genes are given only for firm matches. Only some rows state a clone size, as once, few, many or a class for expanded clones.

d_call | clone_size | j_call | v_call | cdr3_aa | cdr3_nt
NA | many | TRBJ2-7 | TRBV12-3/TRBV12-4 | CANTRDSYEQYF | TGTGCCAACACACGGGACTCCTACGAGCAGTACTTC
NA | many | TRBJ2-2 | TRBV3-1 | CASSQGAETGELFF | TGTGCCAGCAGCCAGGGGGCGGAGACCGGGGAGCTGTTTTTT
TRBD1 | NA | TRBJ2-5 | TRBV7-2 | CASSRDRVGETQYF | TGTGCCAGCAGCCGGGACAGGGTAGGGGAGACCCAGTACTTC
NA | many | TRBJ2-2 | TRBV2 | CASSREIGWPGELFF | TGTGCCAGCAGTAGGGAAATAGGGTGGCCCGGGGAGCTGTTTTTT
TRBD1 | many | TRBJ1-1 | TRBV5-6 | CASSLVFEGQGMNTEAFF | TGTGCCAGCAGCTTGGTCTTTGAGGGACAGGGGATGAACACTGAAGCTTTCTTT
NA | many | TRBJ2-3 | TRBV5-1 | CASSLAAASGTDTQYF | TGCGCCAGCAGCTTGGCCGCGGCTAGCGGCACAGATACGCAGTATTTT
TRBD1 | many | TRBJ2-4 | TRBV20-1 | CSAGFTGEQNIQYF | TGCAGTGCTGGTTTTACAGGGGAGCAAAACATTCAGTACTTC
NA | many | TRBJ2-7 | TRBV6-2/TRBV6-3 | CASSYEGSSYEQYF | TGTGCCAGCAGTTATGAGGGCAGCTCCTACGAGCAGTACTTC
NA | many | TRBJ2-1 | TRBV5-1 | CASRPGGGESYNEQFF | TGCGCCAGCAGGCCAGGGGGGGGAGAATCCTACAATGAGCAGTTCTTC
NA | few | TRBJ2-1 | TRBV18 | CASSHRDSYNEQFF | TGTGCCAGCTCACATCGGGACTCCTACAATGAGCAGTTCTTC
NA | many | TRBJ2-3 | TRBV7-6 | CASSLRQGSTDTQYF | TGTGCCAGCAGCTTAAGGCAGGGTAGTACAGATACGCAGTATTTT
NA | NA | TRBJ1-1 | TRBV7-8 | CASSLGGAMNTEAFF | TGTGCCAGCAGCTTAGGGGGGGCCATGAACACTGAAGCTTTCTTT
TRBD2 | many | TRBJ2-4 | TRBV7-8 | CASSVLAGHLVGNIQYF | TGTGCCAGCAGCGTTCTAGCGGGACACCTAGTTGGAAACATTCAGTACTTC
NA | many | TRBJ1-2 | TRBV29-1 | CSVDGGSYGYTF | TGCAGCGTTGACGGCGGTTCCTATGGCTACACCTTC
TRBD1 | many | TRBJ2-1 | TRBV7-2 | CASSLGRGLWGEQFF | TGTGCCAGCAGCTTAGGCAGGGGGCTCTGGGGTGAGCAGTTCTTC
NA | many | TRBJ1-1 | TRBV24-1 | CATSDSGVNTEAFF | TGTGCCACCAGTGATTCAGGGGTGAACACTGAAGCTTTCTTT
NA | NA | TRBJ2-3 | TRBV20-1 | CSASGTTNTQYF | TGCAGTGCTAGCGGCACCACAAATACGCAGTATTTT
NA | many | TRBJ2-1 | TRBV7-2 | CASSLGRGQGGQFF | TGTGCCAGCAGCTTAGGCCGGGGGCAGGGAGGGCAGTTCTTC
NA | many | TRBJ2-1 | TRBV12-3/TRBV12-4 | CASISGSSYNEQFF | TGTGCCAGCATTTCCGGCAGCTCCTACAATGAGCAGTTCTTC
NA | many | TRBJ1-4 | TRBV29-1 | CSVENPREGEKLFF | TGCAGCGTTGAGAACCCGAGGGAAGGGGAAAAACTGTTTTTT
NA | few | TRBJ2-1 | TRBV18 | CASSPRFPRDNEQFF | TGTGCCAGCTCACCACGGTTCCCCAGGGACAATGAGCAGTTCTTC
NA | many | TRBJ2-3 | TRBV5-1 | CASTDPPPDTQYF | TGCGCCAGCACCGATCCTCCCCCAGATACGCAGTATTTT
NA | many | TRBJ1-1 | TRBV5-1 | CASSSQGLREAFF | TGCGCCAGCAGCTCCCAAGGACTTCGTGAAGCTTTCTTT
NA | many | TRBJ2-7 | TRBV28 | CASSLSAYEQYF | TGTGCCAGCAGTTTATCCGCCTACGAGCAGTACTTC
NA | many | TRBJ2-5 | TRBV20-1 | CSAIVSSETQYF | TGCAGTGCTATCGTAAGCTCCGAGACCCAGTACTTC
TRBD2 | many | TRBJ2-3 | TRBV24-1 | CATSDHDLAGAHTDTQYF | TGTGCCACCAGTGACCACGACTTAGCGGGGGCCCACACAGATACGCAGTATTTT
NA | many | TRBJ1-1 | TRBV12-3/TRBV12-4 | CASQTRGGNTEAFF | TGTGCCAGCCAAACACGGGGGGGGAACACTGAAGCTTTCTTT
TRBD1 | many | TRBJ2-7 | TRBV15 | CATSRVYGTGNPYEQYF | TGTGCTACCAGCAGAGTATACGGGACAGGGAATCCCTACGAGCAGTACTTC